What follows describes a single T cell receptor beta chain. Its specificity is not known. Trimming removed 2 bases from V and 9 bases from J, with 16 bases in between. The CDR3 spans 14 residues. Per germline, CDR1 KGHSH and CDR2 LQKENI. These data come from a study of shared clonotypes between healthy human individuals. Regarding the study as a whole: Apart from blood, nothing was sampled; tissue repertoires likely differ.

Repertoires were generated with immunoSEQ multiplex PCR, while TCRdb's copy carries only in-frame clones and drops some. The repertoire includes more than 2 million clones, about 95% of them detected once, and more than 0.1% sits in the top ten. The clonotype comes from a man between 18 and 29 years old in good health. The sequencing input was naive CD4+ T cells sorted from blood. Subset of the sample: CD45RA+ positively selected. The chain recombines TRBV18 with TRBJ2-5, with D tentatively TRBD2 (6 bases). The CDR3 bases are TGTGCCAGCTCACCAGAGAGGTTGGGACTTGCCCAGTACTTC. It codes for CASSPERLGLAQYF.